This T cell receptor (beta chain) was identified during a study of T-cell memory formation after mild COVID-19. In this sample, this clonotype turned up a few times. Antigen: not known. Germline CDR1 is MNHEY and CDR2 is SVGEGT. V dropped 2 bases and J dropped 2; count of bases not matched to a gene: 12. This CDR3 contains 19 residues. Sample barcodes and UMIs were carried by the TCR alpha and TCR beta cDNA libraries that 5'RACE generated with constant-segment primers. A single record per CDR3 protein comes from TCRdb applying MiXCR to the 5' RACE reads. This table holds about 27,000 distinct CDR3 sequences, 6.5% to 9% found once. Study outcomes and limitations: Mostly located in CM and EM were contracting CD4+ clones, with contracting CD8+ clones located in EMRA. The pre-infection memory compartment contained some responding clones, suggesting cross-reactive memory joined. Clones contracting across day 15 to 85 had a balanced CD4/CD8 profile; later expanding clones leaned CD4+.

Specimen: PBMCs or a T cell subset sorted from them (not recorded which). The clonotype originates from an adult woman who had mild COVID-19 (a few samples of this study predate the infection). Cell type and time point are not known. The chain combines TRBV6-2 or TRBV6-3 with TRBJ2-5; 12 bases map to TRBD2. The CDR3 DNA follows: TGTGCCAGCAGTTACGCCAGAAAATCCGGGACTAGCGGGCAAGAGACCCAGTACTTC. It is translated as CASSYARKSGTSGQETQYF.